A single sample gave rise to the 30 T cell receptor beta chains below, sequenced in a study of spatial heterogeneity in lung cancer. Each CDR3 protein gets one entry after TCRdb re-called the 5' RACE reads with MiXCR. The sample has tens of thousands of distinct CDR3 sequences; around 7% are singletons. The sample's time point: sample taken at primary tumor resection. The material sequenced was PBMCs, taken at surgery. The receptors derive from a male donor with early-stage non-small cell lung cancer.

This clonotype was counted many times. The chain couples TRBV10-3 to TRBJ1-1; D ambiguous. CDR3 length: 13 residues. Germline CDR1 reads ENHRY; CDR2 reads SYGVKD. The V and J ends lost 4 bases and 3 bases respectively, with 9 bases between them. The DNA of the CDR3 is TGTGCCATCAGTGGCGGGGTATACACTGAAGCTTTCTTT. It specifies CAISGGVYTEAFF.

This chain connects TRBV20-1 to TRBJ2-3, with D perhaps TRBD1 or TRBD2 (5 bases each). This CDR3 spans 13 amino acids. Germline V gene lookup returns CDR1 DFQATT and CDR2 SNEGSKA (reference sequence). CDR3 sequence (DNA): TGCAGCAAAAGGGACCCCCACACAGATACGCAGTATTTT. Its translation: CSKRDPHTDTQYF.

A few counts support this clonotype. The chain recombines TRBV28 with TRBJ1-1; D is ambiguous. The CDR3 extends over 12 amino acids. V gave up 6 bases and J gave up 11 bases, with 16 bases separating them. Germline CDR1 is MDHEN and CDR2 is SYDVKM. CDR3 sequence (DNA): TGTGCCAGCAGCCCCCCTGGGCGGGGTGCTTTCTTT. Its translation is CASSPPGRGAFF.

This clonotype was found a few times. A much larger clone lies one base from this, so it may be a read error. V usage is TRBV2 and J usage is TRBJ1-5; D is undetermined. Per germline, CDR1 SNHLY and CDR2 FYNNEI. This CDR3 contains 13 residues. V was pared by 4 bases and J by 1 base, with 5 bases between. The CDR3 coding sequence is TGTGCCAGCAGTGTGGGGAGCAATCAGCCCCAGCATTTT. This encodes CASSVGSNQPQHF.

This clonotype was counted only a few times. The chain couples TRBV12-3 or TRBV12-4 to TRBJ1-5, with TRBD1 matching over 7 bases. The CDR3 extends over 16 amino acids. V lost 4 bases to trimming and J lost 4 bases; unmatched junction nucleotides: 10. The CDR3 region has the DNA TGTGCCAGCAGTTCCCAGACAGGGAGACCTAATCAGCCCCAGCATTTT. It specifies CASSSQTGRPNQPQHF.

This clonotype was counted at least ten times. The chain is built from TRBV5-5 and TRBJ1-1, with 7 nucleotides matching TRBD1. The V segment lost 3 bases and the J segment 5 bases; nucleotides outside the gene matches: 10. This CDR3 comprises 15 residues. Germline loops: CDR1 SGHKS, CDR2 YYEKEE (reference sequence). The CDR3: CASSSYRQGYTEAFF. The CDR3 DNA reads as TGTGCCAGCAGCTCGTACCGACAGGGCTATACTGAAGCTTTCTTT.

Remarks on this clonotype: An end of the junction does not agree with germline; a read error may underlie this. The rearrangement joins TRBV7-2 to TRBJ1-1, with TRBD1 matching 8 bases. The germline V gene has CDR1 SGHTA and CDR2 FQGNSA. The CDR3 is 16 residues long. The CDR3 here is CASSIRTGLMNTGAFF. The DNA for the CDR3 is TGTGCCAGCAGCATCAGGACAGGGCTCATGAACACTGGAGCTTTCTTT. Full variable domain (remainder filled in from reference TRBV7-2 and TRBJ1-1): GAGVSQSPSNKVTEKGKDVELRCDPISGHTALYWYRQSLGQGLEFLIYFQGNSAPDKSGLPSDRFSAERTGGSVSTLTIQRTQQEDSAVYLCASSIRTGLMNTGAFFGQGTRLTVV.

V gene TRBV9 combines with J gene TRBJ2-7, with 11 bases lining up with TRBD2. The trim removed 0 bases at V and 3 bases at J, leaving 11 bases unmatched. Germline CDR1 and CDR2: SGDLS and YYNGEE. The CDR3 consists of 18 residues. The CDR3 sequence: CASSVGLSSGRVYYEQYF. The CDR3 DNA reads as TGTGCCAGCAGCGTAGGTCTTAGTAGCGGGAGGGTCTACTACGAGCAGTACTTC.

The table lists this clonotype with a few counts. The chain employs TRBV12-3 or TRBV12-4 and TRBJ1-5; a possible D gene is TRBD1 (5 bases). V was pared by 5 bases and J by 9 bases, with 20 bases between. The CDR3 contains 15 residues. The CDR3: CASSITQGGHRPQHF. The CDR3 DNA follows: TGTGCCAGCAGTATTACCCAGGGAGGTCATCGGCCCCAGCATTTT.

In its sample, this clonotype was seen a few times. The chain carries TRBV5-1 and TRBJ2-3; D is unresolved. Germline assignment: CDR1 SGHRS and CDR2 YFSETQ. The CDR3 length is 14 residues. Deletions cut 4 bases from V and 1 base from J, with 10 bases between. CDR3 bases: TGCGCCAGCAGCGAACAGACGGGCACAGATACGCAGTATTTT. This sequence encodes CASSEQTGTDTQYF.

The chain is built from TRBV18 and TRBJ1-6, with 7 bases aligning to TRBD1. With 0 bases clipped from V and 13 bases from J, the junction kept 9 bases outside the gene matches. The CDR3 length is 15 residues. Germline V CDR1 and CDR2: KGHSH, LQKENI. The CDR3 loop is CASSPPGTALSPLHF. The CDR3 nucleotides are TGTGCCAGCTCACCACCGGGGACAGCACTTTCGCCCCTCCACTTT.

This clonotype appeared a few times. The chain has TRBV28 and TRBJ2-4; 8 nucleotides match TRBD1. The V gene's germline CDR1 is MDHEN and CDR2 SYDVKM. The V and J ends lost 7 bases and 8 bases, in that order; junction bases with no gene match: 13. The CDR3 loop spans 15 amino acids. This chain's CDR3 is CASTIQGANYDIQYF. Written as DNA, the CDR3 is TGTGCCAGCACAATTCAGGGGGCGAATTATGACATTCAGTACTTC.

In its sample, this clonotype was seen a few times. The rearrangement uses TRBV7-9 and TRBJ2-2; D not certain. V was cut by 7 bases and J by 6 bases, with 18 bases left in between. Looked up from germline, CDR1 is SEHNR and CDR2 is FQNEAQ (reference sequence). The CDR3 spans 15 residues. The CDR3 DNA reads TGTGCCAGCACCTCTACAGATTCAAGATCCGGGGAGCTGTTTTTT. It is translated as CASTSTDSRSGELFF.

CDR3 DNA sequence: TGTGCCAGCAGTGAGCCCGGGCCCGATACGCAGTATTTT. It translates to CASSEPGPDTQYF. The V and J genes are TRBV6-1 and TRBJ2-3; D gene unclear. The ends were cut back, 3 bases at V and 6 bases at J, with 10 bases in the middle. Germline V gene sequence: CDR1 MNHNS, CDR2 SASEGT. This CDR3 is built from 13 residues.

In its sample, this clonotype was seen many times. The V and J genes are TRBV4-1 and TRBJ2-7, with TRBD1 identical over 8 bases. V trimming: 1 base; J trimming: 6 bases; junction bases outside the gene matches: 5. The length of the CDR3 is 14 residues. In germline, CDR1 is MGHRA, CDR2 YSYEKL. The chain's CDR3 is CASSQAGQGFEQYF. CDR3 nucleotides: TGCGCCAGCAGCCAAGCCGGACAGGGCTTCGAGCAGTACTTC.

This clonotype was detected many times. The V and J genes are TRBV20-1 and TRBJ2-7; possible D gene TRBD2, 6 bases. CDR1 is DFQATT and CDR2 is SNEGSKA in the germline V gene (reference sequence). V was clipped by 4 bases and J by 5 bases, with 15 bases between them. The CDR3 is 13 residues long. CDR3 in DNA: TGCAGTGCTATAAAAGGGAAGCGGGACGAGCAGTACTTC. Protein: CSAIKGKRDEQYF.

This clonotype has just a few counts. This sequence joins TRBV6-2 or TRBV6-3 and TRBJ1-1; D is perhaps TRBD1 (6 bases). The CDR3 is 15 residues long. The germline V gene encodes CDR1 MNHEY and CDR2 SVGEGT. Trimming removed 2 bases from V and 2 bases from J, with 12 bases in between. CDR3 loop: CASSYPTGRNTEAFF. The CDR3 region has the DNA TGTGCCAGCAGTTACCCGACAGGCCGCAACACTGAAGCTTTCTTT.

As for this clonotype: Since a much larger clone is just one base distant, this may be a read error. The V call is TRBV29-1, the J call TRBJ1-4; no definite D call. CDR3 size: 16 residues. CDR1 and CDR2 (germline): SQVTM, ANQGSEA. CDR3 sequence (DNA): TGCATCGTTGAAGATCTCCCCAACTCTGATCCGAGGAAACTGTTTTTT. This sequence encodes CIVEDLPNSDPRKLFF.

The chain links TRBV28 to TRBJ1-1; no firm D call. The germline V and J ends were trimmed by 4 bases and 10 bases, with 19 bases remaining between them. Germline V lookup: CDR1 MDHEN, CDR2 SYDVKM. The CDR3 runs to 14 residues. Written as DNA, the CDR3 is TGTGCCAGCAGTTCGCTCGGACCCACCTCGGGAGCTTTCTTT. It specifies CASSSLGPTSGAFF.

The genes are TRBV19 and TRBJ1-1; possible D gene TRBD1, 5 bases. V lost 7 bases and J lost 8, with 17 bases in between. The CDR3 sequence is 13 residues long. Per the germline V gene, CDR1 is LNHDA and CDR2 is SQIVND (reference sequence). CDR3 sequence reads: CASTTLQGPEAFF. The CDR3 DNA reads TGTGCCAGTACTACTCTCCAGGGTCCCGAAGCTTTCTTT. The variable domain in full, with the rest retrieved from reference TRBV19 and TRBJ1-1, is DGGITQSPKYLFRKEGQNVTLSCEQNLNHDAMYWYRQDPGQGLRLIYYSQIVNDFQKGDIAEGYSVSREKKESFPLTVTSAQKNPTAFYLCASTTLQGPEAFFGQGTRLTVV.

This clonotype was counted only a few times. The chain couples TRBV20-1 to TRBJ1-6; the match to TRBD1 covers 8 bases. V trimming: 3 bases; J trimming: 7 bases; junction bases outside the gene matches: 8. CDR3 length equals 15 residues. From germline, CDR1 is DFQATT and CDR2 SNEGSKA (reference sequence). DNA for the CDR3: TGCAGTGCTAGCAAGGCAGGGGGCCGGAATTCACCCCTCCACTTT. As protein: CSASKAGGRNSPLHF.

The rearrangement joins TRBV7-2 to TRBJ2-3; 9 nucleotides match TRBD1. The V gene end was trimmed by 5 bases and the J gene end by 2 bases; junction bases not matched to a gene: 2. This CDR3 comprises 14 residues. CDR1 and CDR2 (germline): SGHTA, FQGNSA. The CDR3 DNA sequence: TGTGCCAGCAGCGGGGACAGGGTCACAGATACGCAGTATTTT. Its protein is CASSGDRVTDTQYF.

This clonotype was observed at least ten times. The CDR3 DNA follows: TGTGCCCGATCCTCAGGGAACTCCTACGAGCAGTACTTC. Protein product: CARSSGNSYEQYF. The chain couples TRBV2 to TRBJ2-7; D may be TRBD1 (5 bases). This CDR3 region has 13 residues. Germline CDR1 and CDR2: SNHLY and FYNNEI. V lost 11 bases and J 0 bases, leaving 14 bases between the germline ends.

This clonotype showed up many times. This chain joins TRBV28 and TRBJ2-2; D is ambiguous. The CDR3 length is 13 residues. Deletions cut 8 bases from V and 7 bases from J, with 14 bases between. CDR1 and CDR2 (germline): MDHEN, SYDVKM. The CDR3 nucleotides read TGTGCCAGCGGCTTTAACGGCATCGGGGAGCTGTTTTTT. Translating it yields CASGFNGIGELFF.

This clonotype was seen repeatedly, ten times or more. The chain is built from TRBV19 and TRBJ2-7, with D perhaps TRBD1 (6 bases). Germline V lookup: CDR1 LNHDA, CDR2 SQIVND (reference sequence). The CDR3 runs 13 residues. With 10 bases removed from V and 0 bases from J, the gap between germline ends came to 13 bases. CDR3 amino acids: CATKLDSSYEQYF. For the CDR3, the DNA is TGTGCCACCAAATTGGACAGCTCCTACGAGCAGTACTTC.

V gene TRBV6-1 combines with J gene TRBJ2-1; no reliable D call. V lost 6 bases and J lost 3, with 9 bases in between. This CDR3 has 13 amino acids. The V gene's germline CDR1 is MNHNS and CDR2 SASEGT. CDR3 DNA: TGTGCCAGCAGCTACTTACACTACAATGAGCAGTTCTTC. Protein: CASSYLHYNEQFF.

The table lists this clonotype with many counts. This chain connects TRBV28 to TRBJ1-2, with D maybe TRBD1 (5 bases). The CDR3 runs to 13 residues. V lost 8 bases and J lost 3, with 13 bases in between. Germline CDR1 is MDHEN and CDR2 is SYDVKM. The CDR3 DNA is TGTGCCAGCCGAGACAGAACTGACTATGGCTACACCTTC. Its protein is CASRDRTDYGYTF.

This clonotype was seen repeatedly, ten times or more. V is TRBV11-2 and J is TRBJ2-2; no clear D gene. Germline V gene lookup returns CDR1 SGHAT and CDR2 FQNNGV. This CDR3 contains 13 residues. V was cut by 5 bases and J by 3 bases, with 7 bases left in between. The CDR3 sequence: CASSETDTGELFF. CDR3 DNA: TGTGCCAGCAGCGAGACGGACACCGGGGAGCTGTTTTTT.

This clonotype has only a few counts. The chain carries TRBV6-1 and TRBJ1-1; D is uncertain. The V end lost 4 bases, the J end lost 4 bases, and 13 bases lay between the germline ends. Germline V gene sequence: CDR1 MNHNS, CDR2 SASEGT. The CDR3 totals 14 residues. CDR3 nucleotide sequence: TGTGCCAGCAGTGTACAGACCGATACCACTGAAGCTTTCTTT. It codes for CASSVQTDTTEAFF.

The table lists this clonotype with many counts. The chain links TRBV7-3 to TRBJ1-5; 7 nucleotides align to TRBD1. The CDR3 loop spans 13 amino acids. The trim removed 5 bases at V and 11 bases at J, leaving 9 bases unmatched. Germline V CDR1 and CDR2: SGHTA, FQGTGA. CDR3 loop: CASSARQGTAQHF. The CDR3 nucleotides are TGTGCCAGCAGCGCACGACAGGGAACAGCCCAGCATTTT.